This T cell receptor beta chain was identified during a study of T-cell memory formation after mild COVID-19 (dated by TCRdb to the early 2020s). As for the study more broadly: TCR sequence clusters from the two donors were largely donor specific. T-cell clones expanding and contracting after mild COVID-19 in a couple of donors were tracked by longitudinal TCRalpha and TCRbeta repertoire sequencing. The cohort was made up of two young adult volunteers, one female and one male, who were previously healthy. Overall study results and their limits: The detection of some responding clones in pre-infection memory suggests that pre-existing cross-reactive memory T cells joined the SARS-CoV-2 response. The study covered only a couple of mild cases, and larger cohorts including severe cases with pre-infection samples were considered necessary. Contracting CD4+ clones turned up mainly in the CM and EM memory subsets, whereas EMRA was where CD8+ clones were enriched. SARS-CoV-2 specificity of the second-wave clones peaking on day 37 was not confirmed. Balanced CD4/CD8 phenotypes were observed for clones contracting from day 15 to 85, whereas a bias towards CD4+ was observed for a second wave of clones expanding from day 15 to 37.

This clonotype was seen a handful of times. Its antigen specificity is not known. Base qualities are not provided; no much larger clone lies one nucleotide away. Sequencing used an Illumina NovaSeq 6000. TCRalpha and TCRbeta cDNA libraries were constructed by 5'RACE with constant-segment primers, with sample barcodes and unique molecular identifiers being introduced. RNA was extracted from every sample with Trizol reagent. Amplification of the libraries took two PCR steps, and the second step added a second sample barcode plus Illumina TruSeq adapters. Sequencing of libraries was performed on an Illumina NovaSeq with 2 x 150 bp paired-end reads. Processing in the source paper ran as follows. Demultiplexing of reads and collapsing into UMI-guided consensus sequences were performed with migec v1.2.7. With mixcr v2.1.11, UMI consensuses were aligned to TRA and TRB V and J templates and assembled into clonotypes. Expanded or contracted clonotypes were those called significant by both edgeR and NoisET, with noise models trained on biological replicates. For edgeR calls, the cutoffs were a false discovery rate-adjusted p below 0.01 and a log2 fold-change threshold of 1. As an exploratory analysis of dynamics, max-normalized trajectories of the 1000 most abundant clonotypes were examined with PCA combined with hierarchical clustering. The CD4 or CD8 phenotype of responding clones was assigned using the separately sequenced CD4+ and CD8+ repertoires. TCRdb ran its own pipeline on the public reads, namely fastp trimming at Q25 and MiXCR clone calling, and kept in-frame beta chains. Rows are unified per CDR3 protein, each entry keeping the most common DNA and genes. The V and J calls here are based on TCRdb, not the publication. Within this sample are 270,000 or so distinct CDR3 sequences, with 15% to 20% of them counted one time only. Clones ranked in the top ten supply around 20% of the sample.

Ficoll-Paque density gradient centrifugation was the method used to isolate PBMCs. V is clipped by 5 bases and J by 7 bases, and the sequence between their germline boundaries is 17 bases long. The germline V gene gives CDR1 as SGHTA and CDR2 as FQGNSA. From the cysteine through the phenylalanine, the CDR3 covers 14 amino acids. Only the CDR3 portion is preserved as DNA: 42 bases, with reading frame beginning at the first base. The TCR comes from a man between 18 and 29 years old who had mild COVID-19 (a few samples of this study predate the infection). The sample titles of this study are shuffled in the database, so cell type and time point are left out; the donor was told from shared clones. The material sequenced was PBMCs or a T cell subset sorted from them (not recorded which). The receptor chain draws on TRBV7-2 and TRBJ1-2; the D gene identity is not certain. The CDR3: CASSGIGRTVGYTF. The sequenced DNA: TGTGCCAGCAGCGGAATTGGCAGGACGGTTGGCTACACCTTC.